The T cell receptor beta chain under discussion was sequenced for a study of blood T cell repertoires in COVID-19 (dated by TCRdb to 2018 to 2020). Background on the whole study: Collaborator samples came from the United States, Italy and Spain and covered acute and convalescent phases of COVID-19. The repertoires were released in a freely available public database meant as a resource for research on the immune response to SARS-CoV-2. The material from the prospective study consisted of cDNA or gDNA derived from T cells, B-cell-depleted T cells, or PBMCs. Where available, HLA class I and class II types were taken from metadata supplied by the sample provider and were not determined by assay-based typing. A de-identified subject ID, COVID-19 status, age in years and sex were almost always included in the sample metadata. Subjects who had been exposed to COVID-19, were actively infected with it, or had recovered from it provided the deeply sampled blood TCRbeta repertoires that made up the dataset. Samples were obtained from the ongoing ImmuneRACE study (first 160 participants) and from approximately 1,200 subjects provided by 6 global collaborators.

Findings and caveats that apply to the study as a whole: Clinical and demographic metadata were provided uncurated, with the amount varying by source and participant.

The germline V end is reduced by 2 bases and the J end by 0 bases; junction bases left unmatched: 6. The CDR3, from cysteine to phenylalanine, totals 18 residues. Only CDR3 DNA is held: 54 bases, read in frame from base 1. Taken from the germline V gene (reference sequence), the CDR1 and CDR2 loops are LGHDT and YNNKEL. The collaborating institutions used their own protocols to collect whole blood in K2EDTA tubes. Collaborator samples were shipped for TCRbeta analysis as frozen whole blood, isolated PBMCs, or DNA extracted from either sample type. On this clone: This clone's antigen is unknown. The sample holds no much larger clone one base away, and base qualities are not on file.

TCRbeta CDR3 regions were amplified from genomic DNA by means of the immunoSEQ Assay, a bias-controlled multiplex PCR. The study's own analysis went as follows. Within the assay, amplification of reference gene primers was used to estimate how many nucleated cells each sample contained. To quantify the absolute abundance of each unique TCRbeta CDR3 rearrangement, sequence reads were collapsed and filtered. For each sample, productive Simpson clonality was calculated as the square root of Simpson's diversity index over productive rearrangements. Entries here come from immuneACCESS through TCRdb and include only in-frame sequences with V and J called. Some clones fail to appear in such tables; in the studies checked, an unresolved V gene covers under half of the shortfall, and the cause of the remainder is unknown. D and trimming come from the DNA, and the V and J calls and clone size come from that table. The sample table lists roughly 69,000 clones, 85% to 90% of them with a count of one. The ten largest clonotypes hold less than 5.5% of the sample.

Recombination joined TRBV3-1 (or the pseudogene TRBV3-2) with TRBJ2-3; 12 bases in the middle match TRBD2. This receptor was taken from a man aged 50-59 years with active COVID-19. The source material was peripheral blood. Read as DNA, the sequence is TGTGCCAGCAGCCAACCCGCGGGGACTAGCGGGAGCACAGATACGCAGTATTTT. Translated, it gives CASSQPAGTSGSTDTQYF.